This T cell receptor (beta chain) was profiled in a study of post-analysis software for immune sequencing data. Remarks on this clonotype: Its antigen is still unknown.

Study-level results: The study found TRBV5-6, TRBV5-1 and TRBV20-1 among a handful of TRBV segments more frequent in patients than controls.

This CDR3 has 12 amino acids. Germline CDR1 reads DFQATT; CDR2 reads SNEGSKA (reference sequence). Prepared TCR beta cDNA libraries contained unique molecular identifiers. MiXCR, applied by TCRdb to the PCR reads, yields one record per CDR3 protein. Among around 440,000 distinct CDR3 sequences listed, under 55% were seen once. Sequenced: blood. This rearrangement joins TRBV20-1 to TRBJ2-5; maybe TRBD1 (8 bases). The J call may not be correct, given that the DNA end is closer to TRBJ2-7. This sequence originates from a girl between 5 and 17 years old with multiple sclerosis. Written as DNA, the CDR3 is TGCAGTGCTGCACAGGGGGAGGGCGAGCAGTACTTC. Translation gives CSAAQGEGEQYF.